This TCR beta chain was found in a study of Ad26.COV2.S vaccination and SARS-CoV-2 variants. Treatment given: 15 to 20 received Ad26.COV2.S at low or high dose, single or two shots; about 5 received placebo; per-sample allocation not given. Samples analyzed were those drawn on day 63 after the first vaccine or placebo injection. Sequenced by immunoSEQ multiplex PCR; TCRdb stores in-frame clones only, minus some. The data hold approximately 420,000 clones, with roughly 90% observed a single time. This clone is a singleton in its sample. The CDR3 contains 15 residues. The V call is TRBV21-1, the J call TRBJ1-1. TRBV21-1 is recorded as a pseudogene. This specimen was peripheral blood, taken in a trial of Ad26.COV2.S vaccine versus placebo. The clonotype originates from a person between 18 and 65 years old who received the Ad26.COV2.S COVID-19 vaccine or a placebo. The CDR3 here is CASSKVTGKNTEAFF. Written as DNA, the CDR3 is TGTGCCAGCAGCAAGGTTACCGGGAAGAACACTGAAGCTTTCTTT.